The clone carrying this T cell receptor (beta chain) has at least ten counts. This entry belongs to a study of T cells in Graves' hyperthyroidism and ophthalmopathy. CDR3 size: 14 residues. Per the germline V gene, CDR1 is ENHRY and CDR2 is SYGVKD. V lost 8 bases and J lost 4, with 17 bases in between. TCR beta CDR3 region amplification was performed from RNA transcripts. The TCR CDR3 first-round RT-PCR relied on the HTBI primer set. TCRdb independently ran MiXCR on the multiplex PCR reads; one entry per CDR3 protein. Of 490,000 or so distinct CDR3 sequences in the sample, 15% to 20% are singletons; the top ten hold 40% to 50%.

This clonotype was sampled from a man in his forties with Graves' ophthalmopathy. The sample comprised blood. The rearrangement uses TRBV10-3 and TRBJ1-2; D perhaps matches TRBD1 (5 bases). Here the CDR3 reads CAIQDEGRGYGYTF. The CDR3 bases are TGTGCCATCCAAGACGAGGGGCGCGGCTATGGCTACACCTTC.